This T cell receptor beta chain was obtained from a study of naive and memory T cell subsets. Both TRBC1 and TRBC2 were covered by a beta constant-region primer of two equimolar oligonucleotides. Ligation attached a single-stranded oligonucleotide with a 12-nucleotide UMI and the SP2 primer to the cDNA 3' end. Ligated cDNA was amplified by four rounds of PCR with nested alpha and beta constant-region primers and SP2. MiXCR, run by TCRdb on the UMI-ligation and nested PCR reads, gives a single entry per CDR3 protein. The data hold some 87,000 distinct CDR3 sequences, with over 7% observed a single time. Trimming stripped 3 bases from V and 7 bases from J, with 16 bases between. The CDR3 has 14 amino acids. The V gene's germline CDR1 is ENHRY and CDR2 SYGVKD.

This sequence joins TRBV10-3 and TRBJ2-7; a weak D match, TRBD1 (6 bases). Source material: central memory CD4+ T cells from blood. The sequence was collected from a human donor in good health. The CDR3 DNA sequence: TGTGCCATCAGTGACGTTGGGGGCCGGGGTGAGCAGTACTTC. It is translated as CAISDVGGRGEQYF.